Below, one T cell receptor (beta chain) is given with its context. At one of its ends the junction is not consistent with the germline gene, which may arise from a read error. Germline CDR1 reads MGHRA; CDR2 reads YSYEKL. CDR3 length equals 17 residues. Data came from immunoSEQ multiplex PCR; TCRdb stores just in-frame clones and leaves some out. Of 150,000 or so clones in the sample, just under 95% were seen once. This sample stems from a study of control samples from healthy donors and cancer patients. J is TRBJ2-2 and V is TRBV4-1, with 7 bases identical to TRBD1. Sequences were obtained from PBMCs. The sequence was obtained from a man in his 60s with colorectal cancer. The CDR3, as DNA: TGCGCCAGCAGCCGGGCCGCACAGGGGTCCCAACACCGGGGAGCTGTTTTT. This translates into CASSRAAQGSQHRGAVF.